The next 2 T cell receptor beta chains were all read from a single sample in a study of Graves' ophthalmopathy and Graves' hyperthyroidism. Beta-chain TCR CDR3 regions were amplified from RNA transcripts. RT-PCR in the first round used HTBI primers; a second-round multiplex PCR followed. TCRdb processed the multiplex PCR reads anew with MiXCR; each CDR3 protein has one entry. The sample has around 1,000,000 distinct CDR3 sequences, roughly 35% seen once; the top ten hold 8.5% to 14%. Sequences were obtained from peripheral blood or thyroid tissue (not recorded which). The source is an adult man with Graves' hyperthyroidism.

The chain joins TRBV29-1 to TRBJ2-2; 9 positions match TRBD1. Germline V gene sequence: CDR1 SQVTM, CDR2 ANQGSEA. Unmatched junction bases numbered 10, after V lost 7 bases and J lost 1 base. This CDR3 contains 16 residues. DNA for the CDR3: TGCAGCGCCCAAATACCGACAGGGGGGAACACCGGGGAGCTGTTTTTT. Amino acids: CSAQIPTGGNTGELFF.

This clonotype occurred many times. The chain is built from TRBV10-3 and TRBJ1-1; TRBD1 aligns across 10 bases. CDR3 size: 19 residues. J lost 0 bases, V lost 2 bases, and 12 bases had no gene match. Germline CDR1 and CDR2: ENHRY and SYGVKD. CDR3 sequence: CAISERPPGQGSMNTEAFF. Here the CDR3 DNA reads TGTGCCATCAGTGAGAGACCACCGGGACAGGGGTCCATGAACACTGAAGCTTTCTTT.